This TCR beta chain stems from a study of response to subunit inactivated influenza vaccine. This clonotype was picked up a small number of times. The length of the CDR3 is 18 residues. V shed 4 bases, J shed 7 bases, and the junction held 18 bases outside the gene matches. Germline CDR1 is LGHNA and CDR2 is YSLEER. Using its own MiXCR run on the RT-PCR reads, TCRdb lists one record per CDR3 protein. The sample lists around 570,000 distinct CDR3 sequences, roughly 12% occurring once. These data also formed part of another study, on T cells expressing NK-cell markers. That study adds: As the method of synthesis, 5'RACE template switching with UMIs yielded TCR beta cDNA. Sequenced donors, eight in total, included seven who were HCMV-seropositive and one who was seronegative.

The chain links TRBV4-3 to TRBJ2-2, with 7 positions matching TRBD2. The sequence derives from a man aged 50 to 60 who received an inactivated influenza vaccine. The source material was PBMCs from blood, sampled on the day of vaccination. The CDR3 is CASSLLPTRRGGYGELFF. CDR3 coding DNA: TGCGCCAGCAGCCTACTCCCGACCAGACGGGGAGGGTACGGGGAGCTGTTTTTT.